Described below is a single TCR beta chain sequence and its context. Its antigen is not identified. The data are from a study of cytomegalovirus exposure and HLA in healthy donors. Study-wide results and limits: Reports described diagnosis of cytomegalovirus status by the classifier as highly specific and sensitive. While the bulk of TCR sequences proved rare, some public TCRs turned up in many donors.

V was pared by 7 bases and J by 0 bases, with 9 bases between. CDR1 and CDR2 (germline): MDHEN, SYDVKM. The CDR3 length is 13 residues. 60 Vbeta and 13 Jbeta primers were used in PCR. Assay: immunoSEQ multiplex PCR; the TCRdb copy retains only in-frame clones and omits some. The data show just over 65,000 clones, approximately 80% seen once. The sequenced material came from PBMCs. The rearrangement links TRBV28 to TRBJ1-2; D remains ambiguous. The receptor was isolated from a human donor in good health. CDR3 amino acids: CASTPKANYGYTF. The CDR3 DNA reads TGTGCCAGCACACCTAAAGCTAACTATGGCTACACCTTC.